The present entry profiles one T cell receptor (beta chain) with its context. The sample carries other DNA sequences with the same CDR3. Participant reports of clinical history set cohort assignment. Exposed volunteers were people who met a COVID-19 case within 2 weeks before study entry. The germline CDR1 and CDR2 sequences are ENHRY and SYGVKD. CDR3 size: 14 residues. The V and J ends lost 1 base and 7 bases respectively, with 8 bases between them. This sample is part of a study of blood T cell repertoires in COVID-19. Overall study context: Spain, Italy and the United States supplied samples that represented acute and convalescent COVID-19.

Authors' data handling: Amplification with reference gene primers provided the estimates of nucleated cell counts. Here immunoSEQ multiplex PCR was the method, and the copy in TCRdb shows in-frame clones only, minus some. That table is the source of V, J and clone size, and D and trimming were worked out from the DNA. The sample has a few hundred thousand clones; 90% are singletons. Sequences were obtained from PBMCs or T cells enriched from blood (not recorded which). This sequence was found in a man aged 30-40 years who had been exposed to COVID-19. V and J are TRBV10-3 and TRBJ1-6, with a tentative D call TRBD1 (6 bases). CDR3 sequence: CAISELGQNSPLHF. CDR3 sequence (DNA): TGTGCCATCAGTGAGTTAGGACAGAATTCACCCCTCCACTTT.